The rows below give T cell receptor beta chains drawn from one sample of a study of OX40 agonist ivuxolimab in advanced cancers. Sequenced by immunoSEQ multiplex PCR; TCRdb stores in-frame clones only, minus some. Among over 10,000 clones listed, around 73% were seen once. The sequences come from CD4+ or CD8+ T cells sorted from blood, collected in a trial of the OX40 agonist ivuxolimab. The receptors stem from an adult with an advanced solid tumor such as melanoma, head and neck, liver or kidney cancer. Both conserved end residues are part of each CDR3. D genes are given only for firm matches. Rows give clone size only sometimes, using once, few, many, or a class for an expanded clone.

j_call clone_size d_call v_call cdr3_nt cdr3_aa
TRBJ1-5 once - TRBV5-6 TGTGCCAGCAGCTTAAGAGGGATGGGCAATCAGCCCCAGCATTTT CASSLRGMGNQPQHF
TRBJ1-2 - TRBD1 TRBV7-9 TGTGCCAGCAGCTCGGGACAGGGGTATGGCTACACCTTC CASSSGQGYGYTF
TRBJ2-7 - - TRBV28 TGTGCCAGCACCTCAATGGGAGAGCAGTACTTC CASTSMGEQYF
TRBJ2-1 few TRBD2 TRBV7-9 TGTGCCAGCAGCCCCCCTGATGGGAGGGCCGTAAATGAGCAGTTCTTC CASSPPDGRAVNEQFF
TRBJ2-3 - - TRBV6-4 TGTGCCAGCAGTGACTCGGACAGCACAGATACGCAGTATTTT CASSDSDSTDTQYF
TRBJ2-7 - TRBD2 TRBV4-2 TGTGCCAGCAGCCAATCTACTAGCGCAAACTACGAGCAGTACTTC CASSQSTSANYEQYF
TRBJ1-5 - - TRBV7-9 TGTGCCAGCAGACCCGACGGGGATAGCAATCAGCCCCAGCATTTT CASRPDGDSNQPQHF
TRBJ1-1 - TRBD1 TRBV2 TGTGCCAGCAGTGTGGACAGGGTGAACACTGAAGCTTTCTTT CASSVDRVNTEAFF
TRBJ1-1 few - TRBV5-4 TGTGCCAGCAGCTTACTGGCAAATGAAGCTTTCTTT CASSLLANEAFF
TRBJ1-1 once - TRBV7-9 TGTGCCAGCAGCGAAACTTGGGACACTGAAGCTTTCTTT CASSETWDTEAFF
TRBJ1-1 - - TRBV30 TGTGCCTGGGATGTCTCGGACATGAACACTGAAGCTTTCTTT CAWDVSDMNTEAFF
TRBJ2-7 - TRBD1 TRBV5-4 TGTGCCAGCAGCTTAGACGCCGCACAGGGGTCCGAGCAGTACTTC CASSLDAAQGSEQYF
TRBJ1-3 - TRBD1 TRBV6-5 TGTGCCAGCAGGACCCGGGACAGCGCTGGAAACACCATATATTTT CASRTRDSAGNTIYF
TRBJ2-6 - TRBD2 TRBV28 TGTGCCAGCAGTTTCCTAGCGGGAGATGGGGCCAACGTCCTGACTTTC CASSFLAGDGANVLTF
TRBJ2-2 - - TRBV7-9 TGTGCCAGCAGCTCTACGGCCGGGGAGCTGTTTTTT CASSSTAGELFF
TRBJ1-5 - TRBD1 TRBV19 TGTGCCAGTAGTATCAGGGGGCATAATCAGCCCCAGCATTTT CASSIRGHNQPQHF